This T cell receptor (beta chain) was recorded in a study of T cells in Graves' hyperthyroidism and ophthalmopathy. Study-level points and caveats: Onset of ophthalmopathy came a median around 6.5 months after the model predicted it.

The germline V gene has CDR1 SGHAT and CDR2 FQNNGV. The V end lost 5 bases, the J end lost 5 bases, and 16 bases lay between the germline ends. This CDR3 has 14 amino acids. In this sample, this clonotype turned up many times. Its antigen is unidentified. Amplified TCR beta CDR3 regions derived from RNA transcripts. The primer set for the first-round RT-PCR of the TCR CDR3 was HTBI. TCRdb re-analysed the multiplex PCR reads in MiXCR, keeping a single row per CDR3 protein. Of hundreds of thousands of distinct CDR3 sequences in the sample, over 12% are singletons; the top ten hold roughly 19%. This TCR came from a woman aged 55-69 years with Graves' ophthalmopathy. This sequence joins TRBV11-2 and TRBJ2-7; D may be TRBD1 or TRBD2 (6 bases each). Material for sequencing was blood. The CDR3 spells CASSLGGLAHEQYF. For the CDR3, the DNA is TGTGCCAGCAGCCTAGGGGGGCTAGCCCACGAGCAGTACTTC.